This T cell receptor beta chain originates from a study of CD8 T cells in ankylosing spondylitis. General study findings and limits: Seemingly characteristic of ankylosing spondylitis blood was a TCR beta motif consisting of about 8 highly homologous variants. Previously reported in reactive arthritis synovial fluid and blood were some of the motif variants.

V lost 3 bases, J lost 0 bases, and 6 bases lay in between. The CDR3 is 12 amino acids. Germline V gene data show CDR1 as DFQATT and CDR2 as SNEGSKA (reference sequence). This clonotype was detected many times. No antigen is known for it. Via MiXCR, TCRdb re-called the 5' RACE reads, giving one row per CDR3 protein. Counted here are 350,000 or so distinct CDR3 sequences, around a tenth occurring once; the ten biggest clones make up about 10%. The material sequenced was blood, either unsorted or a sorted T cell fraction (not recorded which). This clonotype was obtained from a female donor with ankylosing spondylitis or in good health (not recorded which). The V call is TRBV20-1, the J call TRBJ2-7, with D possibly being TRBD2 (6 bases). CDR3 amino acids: CSASGSSYEQYF. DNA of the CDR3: TGCAGTGCTAGCGGGAGCTCCTACGAGCAGTACTTC.